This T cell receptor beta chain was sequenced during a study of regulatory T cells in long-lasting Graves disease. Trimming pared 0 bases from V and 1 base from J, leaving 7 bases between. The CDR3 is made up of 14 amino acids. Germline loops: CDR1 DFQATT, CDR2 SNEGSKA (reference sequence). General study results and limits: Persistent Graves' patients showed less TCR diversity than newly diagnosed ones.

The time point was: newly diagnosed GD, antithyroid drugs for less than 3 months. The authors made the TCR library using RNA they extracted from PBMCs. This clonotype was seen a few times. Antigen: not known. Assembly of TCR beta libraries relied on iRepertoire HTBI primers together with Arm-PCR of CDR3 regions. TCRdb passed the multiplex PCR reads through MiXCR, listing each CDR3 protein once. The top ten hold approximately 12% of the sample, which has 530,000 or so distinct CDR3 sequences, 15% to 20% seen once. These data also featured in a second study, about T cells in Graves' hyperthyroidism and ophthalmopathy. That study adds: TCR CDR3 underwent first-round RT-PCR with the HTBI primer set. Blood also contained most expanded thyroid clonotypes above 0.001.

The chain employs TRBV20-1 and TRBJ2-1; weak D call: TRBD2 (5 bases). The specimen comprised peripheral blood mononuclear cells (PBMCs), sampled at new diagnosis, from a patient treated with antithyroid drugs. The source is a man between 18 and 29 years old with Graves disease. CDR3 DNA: TGCAGTGCTAGAGATGAGCGGTCCTACAATGAGCAGTTCTTC. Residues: CSARDERSYNEQFF.